This T cell receptor (beta chain) was documented in a study of graft-versus-host responses after intestinal transplantation. Study information: Anti-thymocyte globulin was used for induction in all recipients, who then took tacrolimus and steroids for approximately 3 years.

Using immunoSEQ multiplex PCR, the repertoire was profiled, and TCRdb retains in-frame clones only, with some absent. In the table there are 100,000 to 110,000 clones, roughly 87% of which are singletons. Notes on this clone: Its antigen is not known.

Sequenced material: unstimulated CD4+ T cells sorted from spleen or lymph node cells, taken before transplant. This TCR was recovered from a human donor who was the organ donor for an intestinal transplant.

CDR3 DNA sequence: TGCGCCAGCAGCTTGGGACAGGGGGCCTACGAGCAGTACTTC. Translating gives CASSLGQGAYEQYF. The chain has TRBV5-1 and TRBJ2-7, with 9 bases lining up with TRBD1. Looked up from germline, CDR1 is SGHRS and CDR2 is YFSETQ. The CDR3 spans 14 residues. V shed 0 bases, J shed 2 bases, and the junction held 0 bases outside the gene matches.